This TCR beta chain was identified during a study of shared clonotypes between healthy human individuals. Notes on the study in general: Estimated richness values were generally larger in naive subsets than in memory subsets. In contrast to clonotypes shared by all four donors, non-shared clonotypes had lower generation probabilities. Sequencing depth was expected to affect clonotype sharing among donors.

Naive CD8 populations comprised CD45RO-negative cells positively selected for CCR7, excluding terminally differentiated effector memory CD45RA+ cells. Healthy HIV-negative adults with no recent acute infections or vaccinations were recruited as donors. With regard to this clone: Its matching antigen is unknown.

Some clones are missing from TCRdb's copy, which holds only in-frame ones; the method was immunoSEQ multiplex PCR. The repertoire has around 1.9 million clones, roughly 91% of them found once; the top ten carry around 1.7%. The clonotype originates from a man younger than 30 in good health. Some clones in this sample may be carry-over from other donors' samples. The sample was naive CD8+ T cells from PBMCs.

The CDR3 region has the DNA TGTGCCAGCAGCGTAGCTTGGGCGCCGGGACCCGGGCTCGGGGAGCAGTACTTC. It encodes CASSVAWAPGPGLGEQYF. The genes are TRBV9 and TRBJ2-7; D tentatively fits TRBD1 or TRBD2 (5 bases each). This CDR3 is 18 amino acids long. Per germline, CDR1 SGDLS and CDR2 YYNGEE. Trimming removed 0 bases from V and 7 bases from J, with 26 bases in between.